This TCR beta chain was sequenced during a study of T cell changes during pregnancy in multiple sclerosis. Assay used: immunoSEQ multiplex PCR; TCRdb lists only in-frame clones, some missing. The profile covers 45,000 to 50,000 clones, with 85% to 95% appearing a single time and around 5.5% taken by the ten largest. Specimen: CD8+ T cells from peripheral blood mononuclear cells, collected before pregnancy. The sequence came from a female donor with multiple sclerosis, enrolled in a pregnancy study.

The CDR3 nucleotides are TGTGCCAGCAGCTTGGTAGGGGGAGCCGATGGCTACACCTTC. It is translated as CASSLVGGADGYTF. This chain joins TRBV5-8 and TRBJ1-2; D possibly corresponds to TRBD1 (6 bases). The CDR3 sequence is 14 residues long. Germline CDR1 is SGHTS and CDR2 is YDEGEE. Deletions cut 0 bases from V and 6 bases from J, with 12 bases between. Together with reference TRBV5-8 and TRBJ1-2, the CDR3 gives the full variable domain: EAGVTQSPTHLIKTRGQQATLRCSPISGHTSVYWYQQALGLGLQFLLWYDEGEERNRGNFPPRFSGRQFPNYSSELNVNALELEDSALYLCASSLVGGADGYTFGSGTRLTVV.